Listed here are 25 T cell receptor beta chains from one sample, sequenced in a study of beta chain features in type 1 diabetes. Study-level results: Patients with Type 1 diabetes showed moderately but significantly shorter TCRB CDR3s in all four CD4+ subsets.

These receptors have no identified antigens. Expressed TCRB transcripts were sequenced because the entire RNA isolate underwent reverse transcription. TCRdb keeps only in-frame clones here, not all; method: immunoSEQ multiplex PCR. The profile covers tens of thousands of clones, with about 71% appearing a single time and about 1% taken by the ten largest. Sequencing was carried out using stem cell memory CD4+ T cells from blood. The receptors stem from a woman in her thirties or forties with type 1 diabetes.

This sequence joins TRBV28 and TRBJ1-2; D is unclear. V was clipped by 6 bases and J by 1 base, with 6 bases between them. This CDR3 contains 12 residues. The germline CDR1 and CDR2 sequences are MDHEN and SYDVKM. CDR3 region: CASRRGNYGYTF. The CDR3 DNA sequence: TGTGCCAGCAGGCGGGGTAACTATGGCTACACCTTC.

This clone was counted once. The V call is TRBV6-5, the J call TRBJ1-1; D might be TRBD1 (6 bases). Trimming removed 8 bases at V and 3 bases at J, with 13 bases between. This CDR3 is 13 amino acids long. Germline V gene sequence: CDR1 MNHEY, CDR2 SVGAGI. In DNA, the CDR3 is TGTGCCAGCTCCGGACAGCTTCACACTGAAGCTTTCTTT. This sequence encodes CASSGQLHTEAFF.

V and J are TRBV10-3 and TRBJ2-5; D perhaps matches TRBD1 (6 bases). Germline V lookup: CDR1 ENHRY, CDR2 SYGVKD. This CDR3 comprises 14 residues. V was cut by 6 bases and J by 3 bases, with 14 bases left in between. CDR3 sequence (DNA): TGTGCCATCAGGACAAAGGCAGGGGAAGAGACCCAGTACTTC. Translating gives CAIRTKAGEETQYF.

The chain links TRBV27 to TRBJ1-1, with a tentative D call TRBD1 (6 bases). CDR1 is MNHEY and CDR2 is SMNVEV in the germline V gene (reference sequence). Trimming left V 6 bases short and J 1 base short, with 18 bases between. There are 16 residues in the CDR3. As DNA, the CDR3 is TGTGCCAGCAGGCCGTGGGGGGGCGCTGGGAACACTGAAGCTTTCTTT. It translates to CASRPWGGAGNTEAFF.

The V gene is TRBV6-5, the J gene TRBJ2-5, with TRBD2 identical over 8 bases. The CDR3 sequence is 13 residues long. V shed 8 bases and J 5 bases; nucleotides not matched to a gene: 7. Germline loops: CDR1 MNHEY, CDR2 SVGAGI. The CDR3 DNA sequence: TGTGCCAGCCAGATAGCGGGGTACGAGACCCAGTACTTC. Amino acid sequence: CASQIAGYETQYF.

This sequence joins TRBV7-2 and TRBJ2-1; 9 bases align to TRBD2. The CDR3 runs 17 residues. J lost 3 bases, V lost 5 bases, and 11 bases had no gene match. From germline, CDR1 is SGHTA and CDR2 FQGNSA. CDR3 sequence: CASSTPSGRTLYNEQFF. The CDR3 DNA sequence: TGTGCCAGCAGCACTCCAAGCGGGAGGACTCTCTACAATGAGCAGTTCTTC.

This clone was seen a few times. The V call is TRBV4-3, the J call TRBJ1-6; D is perhaps TRBD1 (5 bases). CDR1 and CDR2 (germline): LGHNA, YSLEER. This CDR3 region has 14 residues. The V and J ends lost 5 bases and 7 bases respectively, with 12 bases between them. CDR3 protein: CASSSRDSNSPLHF. CDR3 DNA: TGCGCCAGCAGCAGCAGGGATTCGAATTCACCCCTCCACTTT.

The chain is built from TRBV9 and TRBJ2-2; 14 bases fit TRBD2. Germline V CDR1 and CDR2: SGDLS, YYNGEE. The CDR3 has 19 residues. V trimming: 4 bases; J trimming: 5 bases; junction bases outside the gene matches: 13. CDR3 sequence (DNA): TGTGCCAGCAGCTCCCGACAGGGGACTAGCGGGAGTGGAACCGGGGAGCTGTTTTTT. Its protein is CASSSRQGTSGSGTGELFF.

The chain uses TRBV5-1 and TRBJ2-7; 8 nucleotides agree with TRBD1. Germline CDR1 reads SGHRS; CDR2 reads YFSETQ. The CDR3 has 16 residues. J gave up 2 bases and V 5 bases, and 12 bases lay outside the gene matches. CDR3 amino acids: CASSPKPRDRTYEQYF. The DNA for the CDR3 is TGCGCCAGCAGTCCAAAACCCCGGGACAGGACCTACGAGCAGTACTTC. The variable domain in full, with the rest retrieved from reference TRBV5-1 and TRBJ2-7, is KAGVTQTPRYLIKTRGQQVTLSCSPISGHRSVSWYQQTPGQGLQFLFEYFSETQRNKGNFPGRFSGRQFSNSRSEMNVSTLELGDSALYLCASSPKPRDRTYEQYFGPGTRLTVT.

V gene TRBV5-4 combines with J gene TRBJ2-6; 9 nucleotides match TRBD1. Looked up from germline, CDR1 is SGHNT and CDR2 is YYREEE (reference sequence). J lost 3 bases, V lost 5 bases, and 3 bases had no gene match. The CDR3 spans 15 residues. This chain's CDR3 is CASRQGADGANVLTF. The CDR3 DNA reads as TGTGCCAGCAGACAGGGGGCAGATGGGGCCAACGTCCTGACTTTC.

The chain recombines TRBV11-2 with TRBJ2-1; 13 bases line up with TRBD2. The CDR3 is 15 amino acids. J lost 7 bases, V lost 0 bases, and 0 bases had no gene match. Germline CDR1 SGHAT, CDR2 FQNNGV. In DNA form, the CDR3 reads TGTGCCAGCAGCTTAGAACTAGCGGGAGGGAATGAGCAGTTCTTC. As protein: CASSLELAGGNEQFF.

This chain links TRBV6-6 with TRBJ1-2; possibly TRBD1 for D (5 bases). From germline, CDR1 is MNHNY and CDR2 SVGAGI (reference sequence). This CDR3 region has 13 residues. Trimming took off 7 bases at V and 4 bases at J, with 13 bases between the two ends. The CDR3 sequence: CASTPGHPYGYTF. CDR3 DNA: TGTGCCAGCACCCCCGGACACCCCTATGGCTACACCTTC.

This clone showed up just once. This chain connects TRBV4-1 to TRBJ1-1; D ambiguous. Germline CDR1 and CDR2: MGHRA and YSYEKL. V was clipped by 0 bases and J by 4 bases, with 6 bases between them. The CDR3 runs 13 residues. CDR3: CASSQDRITEAFF. The CDR3, as DNA: TGCGCCAGCAGCCAAGATAGAATCACTGAAGCTTTCTTT.

The chain couples TRBV7-3 to TRBJ2-1; the match to TRBD1 covers 7 bases. Germline V lookup: CDR1 SGHTA, CDR2 FQGTGA. The V and J ends lost 7 bases and 1 base, in that order; junction bases with no gene match: 7. The length of the CDR3 is 15 residues. The CDR3: CASTATGSSYNEQFF. CDR3 DNA sequence: TGTGCCAGCACCGCGACAGGGTCATCCTACAATGAGCAGTTCTTC. The variable domain in full, with the rest retrieved from reference TRBV7-3 and TRBJ2-1, is GAGVSQTPSNKVTEKGKYVELRCDPISGHTALYWYRQSLGQGPEFLIYFQGTGAADDSGLPNDRFFAVRPEGSVSTLKIQRTERGDSAVYLCASTATGSSYNEQFFGPGTRLTVL.

The rearrangement joins TRBV7-6 to TRBJ2-2, with D maybe TRBD1 (6 bases). This CDR3 spans 15 amino acids. Germline CDR1 SGHVS, CDR2 FNYEAQ. Trimming took off 2 bases at V and 0 bases at J, with 7 bases between the two ends. CDR3 sequence reads: CASSLRTANTGELFF. In nucleotides, the CDR3 is TGTGCCAGCAGCTTACGGACAGCGAACACCGGGGAGCTGTTTTTT.

Only a few counts were recorded for this clone. The chain links TRBV20-1 to TRBJ2-5; D remains ambiguous. Looked up from germline, CDR1 is DFQATT and CDR2 is SNEGSKA (reference sequence). The CDR3 runs 11 residues. Trimming shortened V by 3 bases and J by 5 bases, and 7 bases separated the two germline ends. For the CDR3, the DNA is TGCAGTGCTAGGGCGGAGGAGACCCAGTACTTC. Translating it yields CSARAEETQYF.

V is TRBV6-5 and J is TRBJ1-1, with D possibly being TRBD1 (5 bases). CDR1 MNHEY and CDR2 SVGAGI come from the germline V gene. Trimming stripped 2 bases from V and 7 bases from J, with 20 bases between. This CDR3 is built from 16 residues. CDR3 sequence reads: CASSYGEWLQGGEAFF. For the CDR3, the DNA is TGTGCCAGCAGTTACGGGGAATGGCTCCAGGGAGGTGAAGCTTTCTTT.

The chain uses TRBV18 and TRBJ1-5; TRBD1 aligns across 8 bases. The CDR3 totals 14 residues. V trimming: 3 bases; J trimming: 4 bases; junction bases outside the gene matches: 2. Germline CDR1 KGHSH, CDR2 LQKENI. CDR3 bases: TGTGCCAGCTCACCGGGACAGGTTAATCAGCCCCAGCATTTT. This sequence encodes CASSPGQVNQPQHF.

This chain connects TRBV6-5 to TRBJ1-1; D not certain. The CDR3 has 13 residues. Deletions cut 1 base from V and 1 base from J, with 4 bases between. The germline V gene encodes CDR1 MNHEY and CDR2 SVGAGI. The CDR3 DNA sequence: TGTGCCAGCAGTTACTTCCAGAACACTGAAGCTTTCTTT. It encodes CASSYFQNTEAFF.

J is TRBJ1-2 and V is TRBV4-3; D is unresolved. Trimming took 1 base from V and 5 from J, leaving 14 bases between them. Germline CDR1 LGHNA, CDR2 YSLEER. There are 15 residues in the CDR3. In DNA, the CDR3 is TGCGCCAGCAGCCAAGCGGCAGCCGGGTCTTATGGCTACACCTTC. Amino acid sequence: CASSQAAAGSYGYTF.

The gene calls are TRBV6-6 and TRBJ2-1; D call uncertain. Germline-derived CDR1 and CDR2 are MNHNY and SVGAGI (reference sequence). The V end lost 8 bases, the J end lost 4 bases, and 15 bases lay between the germline ends. This CDR3 contains 14 residues. CDR3 sequence reads: CASGMAEVYNEQFF. For the CDR3, the DNA is TGTGCCAGCGGAATGGCAGAGGTTTACAATGAGCAGTTCTTC.

The chain employs TRBV9 and TRBJ2-1; TRBD1 might be the D (6 bases). V lost 0 bases, J lost 5 bases, and 12 bases lay in between. CDR3 length: 15 residues. Per the germline V gene, CDR1 is SGDLS and CDR2 is YYNGEE. The CDR3 region has the DNA TGTGCCAGCAGCGTAGGGGGGCTGAAACACAATGAGCAGTTCTTC. Translating gives CASSVGGLKHNEQFF.

The chain recombines TRBV19 with TRBJ1-1, with D uncertain. Germline V CDR1 and CDR2: LNHDA, SQIVND (reference sequence). Trimming left V 5 bases short and J 1 base short, with 5 bases between. The CDR3 is 12 amino acids. CDR3 loop: CASSRQNTEAFF. The CDR3, as DNA: TGTGCCAGTAGTCGACAGAACACTGAAGCTTTCTTT.

The V and J genes are TRBV5-1 and TRBJ2-5; 9 bases map to TRBD2. The CDR3 covers 14 residues. Germline V gives CDR1 SGHRS, CDR2 YFSETQ. V was pared by 5 bases and J by 5 bases, with 7 bases of the junction left unmatched. The CDR3 bases are TGCGCCAGCAGGAATAGCGGGGGAGGTGAGACCCAGTACTTC. Translating gives CASRNSGGGETQYF.

Only one count was recorded for this clone. The chain joins TRBV7-2 to TRBJ2-7, with TRBD1 as a possible D gene (5 bases). The germline V gene encodes CDR1 SGHTA and CDR2 FQGNSA. This CDR3 has 15 residues. V lost 3 bases, J lost 3 bases, and 15 bases lay in between. The CDR3 sequence is CASSFPIGHGYEQYF. Here the CDR3 DNA reads TGTGCCAGCAGCTTCCCGATAGGACACGGCTACGAGCAGTACTTC.